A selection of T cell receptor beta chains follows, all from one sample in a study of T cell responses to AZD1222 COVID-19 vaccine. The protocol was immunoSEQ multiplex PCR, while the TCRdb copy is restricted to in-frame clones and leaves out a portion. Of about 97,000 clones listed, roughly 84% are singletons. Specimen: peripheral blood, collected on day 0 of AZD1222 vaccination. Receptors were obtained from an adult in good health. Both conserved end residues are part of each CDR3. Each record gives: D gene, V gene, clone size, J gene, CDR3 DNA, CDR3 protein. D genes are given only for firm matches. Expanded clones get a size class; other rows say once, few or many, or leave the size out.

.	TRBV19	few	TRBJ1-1	TGTGCCAGTAGTATGGGTGGGGGGATTGAAGCTTTCTTT	CASSMGGGIEAFF
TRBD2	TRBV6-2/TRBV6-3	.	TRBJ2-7	TGTGCCAGCAGTTACTTAGGACTAGCGGACTCCTACGAGCAGTACTTC	CASSYLGLADSYEQYF
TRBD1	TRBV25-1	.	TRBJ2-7	TGTGCCAGCAATGACCCCGGGACAGGGTTTGGGGAGCAGTACTTC	CASNDPGTGFGEQYF
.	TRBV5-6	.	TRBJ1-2	TGTGCCAGCAGCCTGGGACAAGGCGGCTACACCTTC	CASSLGQGGYTF
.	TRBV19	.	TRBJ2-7	TGTGCCAGTAGTATGCGGAACTCCTACGAGCAGTACTTC	CASSMRNSYEQYF
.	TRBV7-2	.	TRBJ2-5	TGTGCCAGCAGCCAGAACCAAGAGACCCAGTACTTC	CASSQNQETQYF
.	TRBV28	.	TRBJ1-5	TGTGCCAGCAGTTATGACAGCAATCAGCCCCAGCATTTT	CASSYDSNQPQHF
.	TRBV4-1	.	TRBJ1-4	TGCGCCAGCAGCCAAGAGGGGGGGCGCTTTGAAAAACTGTTTTTT	CASSQEGGRFEKLFF
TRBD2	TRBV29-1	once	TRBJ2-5	TGCAGCGGAGCGGGGGGGCAGAGGGGAGATCTGGAGACCCAGTACTTC	CSGAGGQRGDLETQYF
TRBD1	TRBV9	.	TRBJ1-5	TGTGCCAGCAGCTCGGGGGGACAGGCTTATCAGCCCCAGCATTTT	CASSSGGQAYQPQHF
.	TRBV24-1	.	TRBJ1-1	TGTGCCACCAGTGATTCCTCGCGTCTTTTCTTT	CATSDSSRLFF
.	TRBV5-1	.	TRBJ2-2	TGCGCCAGCAGCAGGGGGTCTAGCGGACTGAGGACCGGGGAGCTGTTTTTT	CASSRGSSGLRTGELFF
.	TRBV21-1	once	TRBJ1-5	TGTGCCAGCAGCAAATGGGATCAGCCCCAGCATTTT	CASSKWDQPQHF
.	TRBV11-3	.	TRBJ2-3	TGTGCCAGCAGCTCGCCTAGAAGGCAGTATTTT	CASSSPRRQYF
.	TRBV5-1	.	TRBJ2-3	TGCGCCAGCAGCTTGGGAAGAGGCACAGATACGCAGTATTTT	CASSLGRGTDTQYF
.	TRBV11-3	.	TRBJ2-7	TGTGCCAGCAGCCCCGGGGACAATCGAAACGAGCAGTACTTC	CASSPGDNRNEQYF
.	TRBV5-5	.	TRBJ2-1	TGTGCCAGCACCTGGAGGAGCACCGACTACAATGAGCAGTTCTTC	CASTWRSTDYNEQFF
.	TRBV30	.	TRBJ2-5	TGTGCCTGGAGTGTCTTCACGATCGGAAAAGAGACCCAGTACTTC	CAWSVFTIGKETQYF
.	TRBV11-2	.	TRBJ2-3	TGTGCCAGCAGCTTAGCTACCACAGATACGCAGTATTTT	CASSLATTDTQYF
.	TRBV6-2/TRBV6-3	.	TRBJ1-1	TGTGCCAGCAGCCTCCGGAGTTTTTTAGGTGAAGCTTTCTTT	CASSLRSFLGEAFF
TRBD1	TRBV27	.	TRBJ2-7	TGTGCCAGCAGACCAACAGGGGCAAGCTCCTACGAGCAGTACTTC	CASRPTGASSYEQYF
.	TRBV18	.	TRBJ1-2	TGTGCCAGCTCACCACCGAAGGAGACCAACTATGGCTACACCTTC	CASSPPKETNYGYTF
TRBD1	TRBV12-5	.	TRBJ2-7	TGTGCTAGTGGTTTCGGGGACAGAAACTACGAGCAGTACTTC	CASGFGDRNYEQYF
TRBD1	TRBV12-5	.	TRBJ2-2	TGTGCTAGTGGTTTGGTACTGGGACAGGGTTACACCGGGGAGCTGTTTTTT	CASGLVLGQGYTGELFF
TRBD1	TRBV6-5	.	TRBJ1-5	TGTGCCAGCAGCTCGAACAGGGGAAACAATCAGCCCCAGCATTTT	CASSSNRGNNQPQHF
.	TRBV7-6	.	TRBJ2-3	TGTGCCAGCAGCTTAGCGAGTAGCGGTTATGGAGATACGCAGTATTTT	CASSLASSGYGDTQYF
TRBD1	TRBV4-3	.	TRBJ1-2	TGCGCCAGCAGCCAAGGCCGGGACAGAGTTAACTATGGCTACACCTTC	CASSQGRDRVNYGYTF
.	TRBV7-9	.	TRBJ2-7	TGTGCCAGCAGCTTTCTTGAGGTATCCGAGCAGTACTTC	CASSFLEVSEQYF
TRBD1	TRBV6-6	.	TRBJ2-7	TGTGCCAGCAGTTACCCTGGACAGGACTACGAGCAGTACTTC	CASSYPGQDYEQYF
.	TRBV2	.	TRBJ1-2	TGTGCCGCTCCAGGGTCGGGTTTGTATGGCTACACCTTC	CAAPGSGLYGYTF
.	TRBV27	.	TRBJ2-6	TGTGCCAGCAGTCTCTCTGGGGCCAACGTCCTGACTTTC	CASSLSGANVLTF